This section outlines one T cell receptor (beta chain) sequence together with its context. What it binds is unknown. This sample was included in a study of cytomegalovirus exposure and HLA in healthy donors. Overall study findings and caveats: Overall, roughly 170 TCR beta chains were annotated as cytomegalovirus-associated.

At collection, donors were nominally healthy, but unrecorded immune exposures were probable. The PCR used 60 Vbeta and 13 Jbeta primers. This table comes from immunoSEQ multiplex PCR, and its TCRdb copy is limited to in-frame clones, with some not included. Found here are approximately 160,000 clones, just under 80% of them singletons; the top ten hold around 14%. The source of this sequence is a woman aged 50 to 60 in good health and CMV-seropositive. The specimen sequenced was PBMCs.

The CDR3 region is CASSQQGNGYTF. The CDR3 DNA follows: TGTGCCAGCTCACAACAGGGAAATGGCTACACCTTC. The chain combines TRBV18 with TRBJ1-2, with a possible D match to TRBD1 (6 bases). Per the germline V gene, CDR1 is KGHSH and CDR2 is LQKENI. CDR3 length equals 12 residues. Trimming removed 4 bases at V and 6 bases at J, with 9 bases between.